Following are 12 T cell receptor beta chains from one sample sequenced in a study of beta chain features in type 1 diabetes. Study-wide points: Moderate yet significant TCRB CDR3 shortening was seen in Type 1 diabetes patients in all four CD4+ subsets.

The entirety of the isolated RNA underwent reverse transcription, so expressed TCRB transcripts were sequenced. This table comes from immunoSEQ multiplex PCR, and its TCRdb copy is limited to in-frame clones, with some not included. The table lists 95,000 to 150,000 clones, about 15% of them singletons, with 2% to 3% in the top ten. Which antigens these TCRs recognize remains unknown. The specimen was central memory CD4+ T cells from blood. All receptors come from a man younger than 40 with type 1 diabetes.

The chain couples TRBV19 to TRBJ2-5; D not resolved. CDR3 length equals 15 residues. The germline V gene has CDR1 LNHDA and CDR2 SQIVND (reference sequence). V was clipped by 3 bases and J by 7 bases, with 18 bases between them. The CDR3 loop reads CASSIGQREWGTQYF. The CDR3, as DNA: TGTGCCAGTAGTATTGGCCAAAGGGAATGGGGGACCCAGTACTTC.

This clone was counted only a few times. The chain combines TRBV27 with TRBJ1-1, with D unresolved. The V and J ends lost 4 bases and 5 bases respectively, with 11 bases between them. This CDR3 is built from 13 residues. The germline CDR1 and CDR2 sequences are MNHEY and SMNVEV (reference sequence). The CDR3 spells CASSWSRWTEAFF. The CDR3 DNA reads as TGTGCCAGCAGTTGGAGTAGGTGGACTGAAGCTTTCTTT.

The chain is built from TRBV29-1 and TRBJ2-3; a weak D match, TRBD1 (6 bases). Germline values: CDR1 SQVTM, CDR2 ANQGSEA. There are 15 residues in the CDR3. Trimming left V 4 bases short and J 3 bases short, with 17 bases between. CDR3 sequence: CSVAGQGLGTDTQYF. DNA of the CDR3: TGCAGCGTTGCGGGGCAGGGGCTAGGGACAGATACGCAGTATTTT.

This clone was recorded a few times. The genes are TRBV29-1 and TRBJ1-3; D unresolved. V lost 2 bases to trimming and J lost 2 bases, with 13 bases between them. Germline CDR1 SQVTM, CDR2 ANQGSEA. The CDR3 is 15 residues long. In nucleotides, the CDR3 is TGCAGCGTTGAATTGGCGCCTGGGACTGGAAACACCATATATTTT. Translated, it gives CSVELAPGTGNTIYF.

The V and J genes are TRBV13 and TRBJ2-1; 8 bases agree with TRBD2. This CDR3 spans 17 amino acids. Trimming removed 5 bases from V and 0 bases from J; junction bases left unmatched: 9. The germline gives CDR1 PRHDT, CDR2 FYEKMQ (reference sequence). This CDR3 reads CASSPTLAANSYNEQFF. The CDR3 region has the DNA TGTGCCAGCAGCCCGACACTAGCGGCTAACTCCTACAATGAGCAGTTCTTC.

J is TRBJ1-3 and V is TRBV2, with D tentatively TRBD1 (6 bases). Trimming shortened V by 6 bases and J by 0 bases, and 9 bases separated the two germline ends. The CDR3 runs 14 residues. CDR1 is SNHLY and CDR2 is FYNNEI in the germline V gene. The CDR3 region is CASSTDSSGNTIYF. CDR3 DNA: TGTGCCAGCAGCACGGACAGCTCTGGAAACACCATATATTTT.

Only a few counts were recorded for this clone. The chain combines TRBV4-3 with TRBJ1-1; unclear D gene. V was pared by 1 base and J by 2 bases, with 5 bases between. The CDR3 extends over 13 amino acids. From germline, CDR1 is LGHNA and CDR2 YSLEER. Written as DNA, the CDR3 is TGCGCCAGCAGCCAAGGGGATAACACTGAAGCTTTCTTT. Encoded protein: CASSQGDNTEAFF.

This clone turned up a few times. This chain uses TRBV7-2 with TRBJ2-5; tentatively, D is TRBD1 (5 bases). Per the germline V gene, CDR1 is SGHTA and CDR2 is FQGNSA. CDR3 length: 14 residues. V dropped 5 bases and J dropped 1 base, with 11 bases sitting between them. CDR3 sequence: CASSLRQIQETQYF. The CDR3 DNA is TGTGCCAGCAGCCTCCGACAGATCCAAGAGACCCAGTACTTC.

The rearrangement uses TRBV11-3 and TRBJ2-7; 15 nucleotides agree with TRBD2. CDR1 and CDR2 (germline): SGHNT, YENEEA. The CDR3 totals 15 residues. With 5 bases clipped from V and 5 bases from J, the junction kept 4 bases outside the gene matches. CDR3 nucleotides: TGTGCCAGCAGCGTCGGACTAGCGGGGGGGCACGAGCAGTACTTC. Protein sequence: CASSVGLAGGHEQYF.

Written as DNA, the CDR3 is TGTGCCAGCAGCGAGACCGGGACAGGGCGCAATGAGCAGTTCTTC. Its protein is CASSETGTGRNEQFF. The V call is TRBV6-5, the J call TRBJ2-1; 9 bases agree with TRBD1. The CDR3 runs to 15 residues. The junction had 9 bases not matched to a gene; V was cut back by 6 bases and J by 6 bases. From germline, CDR1 is MNHEY and CDR2 SVGAGI.

The V call is TRBV5-4, the J call TRBJ1-6; D call uncertain. In germline, CDR1 is SGHNT, CDR2 YYREEE (reference sequence). Trimming took off 0 bases at V and 6 bases at J, with 4 bases between the two ends. There are 13 residues in the CDR3. The CDR3 spells CASSLGSNSPLHF. CDR3 bases: TGTGCCAGCAGCTTGGGCAGTAATTCACCCCTCCACTTT.

The rearrangement uses TRBV6-5 and TRBJ2-5; 10 bases line up with TRBD1. Trimming removed 11 bases from V and 1 base from J; junction bases left unmatched: 7. CDR1 and CDR2 (germline): MNHEY, SVGAGI. CDR3 length: 14 amino acids. The CDR3 sequence is CAARQGALQETQYF. The CDR3 DNA reads TGTGCCGCACGACAGGGGGCCCTCCAAGAGACCCAGTACTTC.